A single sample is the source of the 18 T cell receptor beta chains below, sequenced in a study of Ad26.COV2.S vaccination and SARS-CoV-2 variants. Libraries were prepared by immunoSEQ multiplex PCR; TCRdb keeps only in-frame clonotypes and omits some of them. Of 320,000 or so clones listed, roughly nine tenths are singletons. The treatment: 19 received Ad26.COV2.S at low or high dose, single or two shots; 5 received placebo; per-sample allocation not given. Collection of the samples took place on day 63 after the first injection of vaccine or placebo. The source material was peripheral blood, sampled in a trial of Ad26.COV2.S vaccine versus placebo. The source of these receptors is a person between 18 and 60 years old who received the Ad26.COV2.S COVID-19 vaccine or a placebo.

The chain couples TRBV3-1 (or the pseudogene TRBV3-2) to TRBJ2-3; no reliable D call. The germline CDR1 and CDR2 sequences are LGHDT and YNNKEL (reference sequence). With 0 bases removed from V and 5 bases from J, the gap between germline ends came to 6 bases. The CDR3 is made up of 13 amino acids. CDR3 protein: CASSQELEDTQYF. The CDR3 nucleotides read TGTGCCAGCAGCCAAGAATTGGAAGATACGCAGTATTTT.

Here the CDR3 DNA reads TGTGCCAGCTCACCACAGGGGGCTGGGGCCAACGTCCTGACTTTC. Encoded protein: CASSPQGAGANVLTF. This chain links TRBV18 with TRBJ2-6; possibly TRBD1 for D (6 bases). CDR3 length: 15 amino acids. The germline V gene has CDR1 KGHSH and CDR2 LQKENI. Deletions cut 1 base from V and 2 bases from J, with 6 bases between.

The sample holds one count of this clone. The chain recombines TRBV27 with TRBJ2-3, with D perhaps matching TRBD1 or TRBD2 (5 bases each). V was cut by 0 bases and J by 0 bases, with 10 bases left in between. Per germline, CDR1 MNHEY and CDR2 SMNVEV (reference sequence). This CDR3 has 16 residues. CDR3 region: CASSLSWGISTDTQYF. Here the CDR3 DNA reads TGTGCCAGCAGTTTATCATGGGGGATTAGCACAGATACGCAGTATTTT.

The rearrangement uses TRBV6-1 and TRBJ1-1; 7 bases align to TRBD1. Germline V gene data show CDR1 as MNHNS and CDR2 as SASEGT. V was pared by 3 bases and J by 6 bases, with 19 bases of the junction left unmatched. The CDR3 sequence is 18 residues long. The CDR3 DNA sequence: TGTGCCAGCAGTGAGGGAGAGACAGGGCTAGTAGTCAGGCCTGAAGCTTTCTTT. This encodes CASSEGETGLVVRPEAFF.

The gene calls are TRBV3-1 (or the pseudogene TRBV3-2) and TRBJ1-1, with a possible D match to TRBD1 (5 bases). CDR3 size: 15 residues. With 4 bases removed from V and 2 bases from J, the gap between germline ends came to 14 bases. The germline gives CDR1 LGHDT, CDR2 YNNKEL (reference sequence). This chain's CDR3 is CASSPRQTGNTEAFF. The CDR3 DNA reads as TGTGCCAGCAGCCCGCGACAGACTGGCAACACTGAAGCTTTCTTT.

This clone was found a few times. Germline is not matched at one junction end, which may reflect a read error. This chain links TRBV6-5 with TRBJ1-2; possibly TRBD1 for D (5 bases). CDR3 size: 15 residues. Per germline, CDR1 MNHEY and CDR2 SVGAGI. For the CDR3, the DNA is TGTGCCAGCAGTCACTCTCGGGGGGGTAACTATGGCTACACCTTC. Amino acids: CASSHSRGGNYGYTF.

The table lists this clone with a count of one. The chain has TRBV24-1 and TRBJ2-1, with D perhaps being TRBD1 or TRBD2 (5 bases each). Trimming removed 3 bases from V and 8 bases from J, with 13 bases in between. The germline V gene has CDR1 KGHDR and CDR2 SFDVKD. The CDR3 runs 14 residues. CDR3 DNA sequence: TGTGCCACCAGTGATCGGGACCACCTCGATGAGCAGTTCTTC. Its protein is CATSDRDHLDEQFF.

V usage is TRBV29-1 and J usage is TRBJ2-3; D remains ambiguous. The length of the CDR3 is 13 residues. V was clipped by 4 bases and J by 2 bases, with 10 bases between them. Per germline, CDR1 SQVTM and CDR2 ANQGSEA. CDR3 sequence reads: CSVGSRFTDTQYF. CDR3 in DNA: TGCAGCGTTGGGTCGCGGTTCACAGATACGCAGTATTTT.

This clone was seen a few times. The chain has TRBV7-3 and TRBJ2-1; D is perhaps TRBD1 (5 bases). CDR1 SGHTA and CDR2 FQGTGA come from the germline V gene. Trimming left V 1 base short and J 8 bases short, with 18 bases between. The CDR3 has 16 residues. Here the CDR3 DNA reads TGTGCCAGCAGCTTAAACAGGAATCACCGTGGGGATGAGCAGTTCTTC. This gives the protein CASSLNRNHRGDEQFF. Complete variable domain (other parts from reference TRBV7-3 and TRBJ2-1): GAGVSQTPSNKVTEKGKYVELRCDPISGHTALYWYRQSLGQGPEFLIYFQGTGAADDSGLPNDRFFAVRPEGSVSTLKIQRTERGDSAVYLCASSLNRNHRGDEQFFGPGTRLTVL.

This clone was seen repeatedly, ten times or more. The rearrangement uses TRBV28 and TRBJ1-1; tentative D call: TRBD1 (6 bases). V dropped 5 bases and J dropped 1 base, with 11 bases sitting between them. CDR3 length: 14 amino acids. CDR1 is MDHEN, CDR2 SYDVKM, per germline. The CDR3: CASSLRQENTEAFF. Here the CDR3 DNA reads TGTGCCAGCAGTCTGCGACAGGAGAACACTGAAGCTTTCTTT. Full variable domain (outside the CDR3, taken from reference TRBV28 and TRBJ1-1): DVKVTQSSRYLVKRTGEKVFLECVQDMDHENMFWYRQDPGLGLRLIYFSYDVKMKEKGDIPEGYSVSREKKERFSLILESASTNQTSMYLCASSLRQENTEAFFGQGTRLTVV.

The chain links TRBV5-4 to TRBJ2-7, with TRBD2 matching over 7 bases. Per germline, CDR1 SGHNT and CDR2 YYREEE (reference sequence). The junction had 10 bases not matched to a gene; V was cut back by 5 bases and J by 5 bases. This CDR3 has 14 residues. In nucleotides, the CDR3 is TGTGCCAGCAGGTACTGGACTAGATCGGACGAGCAGTACGTC. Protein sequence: CASRYWTRSDEQYV.

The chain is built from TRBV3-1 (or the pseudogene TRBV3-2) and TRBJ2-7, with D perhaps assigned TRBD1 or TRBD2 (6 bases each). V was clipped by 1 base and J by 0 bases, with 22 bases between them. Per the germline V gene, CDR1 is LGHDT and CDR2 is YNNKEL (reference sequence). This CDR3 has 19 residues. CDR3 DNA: TGTGCCAGCAGCCAAGGTCAAGTCCGTCGGGGGCCTAGCTCCTACGAGCAGTACTTC. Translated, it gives CASSQGQVRRGPSSYEQYF.

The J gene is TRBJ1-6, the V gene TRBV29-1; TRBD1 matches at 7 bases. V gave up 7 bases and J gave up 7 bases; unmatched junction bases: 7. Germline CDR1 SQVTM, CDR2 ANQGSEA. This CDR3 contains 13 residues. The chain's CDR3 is CSARQGGNSPLHF. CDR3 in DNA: TGCAGCGCAAGACAGGGCGGGAATTCACCCCTCCACTTT.

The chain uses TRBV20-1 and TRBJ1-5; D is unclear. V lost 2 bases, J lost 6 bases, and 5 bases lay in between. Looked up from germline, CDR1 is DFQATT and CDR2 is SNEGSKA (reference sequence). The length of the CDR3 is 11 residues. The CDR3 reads CSARRGQPQHF. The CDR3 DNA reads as TGCAGTGCTAGACGGGGTCAGCCCCAGCATTTT.

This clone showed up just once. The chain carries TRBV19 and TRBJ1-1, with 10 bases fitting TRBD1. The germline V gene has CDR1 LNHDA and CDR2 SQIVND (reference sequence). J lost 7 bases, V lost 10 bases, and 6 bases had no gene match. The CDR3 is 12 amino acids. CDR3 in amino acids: CATVGQGGEAFF. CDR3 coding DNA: TGTGCCACCGTAGGACAGGGGGGTGAAGCTTTCTTT.

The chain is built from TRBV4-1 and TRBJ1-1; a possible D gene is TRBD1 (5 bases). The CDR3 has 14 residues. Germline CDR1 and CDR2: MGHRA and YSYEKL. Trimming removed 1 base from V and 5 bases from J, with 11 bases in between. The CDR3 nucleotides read TGCGCCAGCAGCCAAGCAGGGTTTAGGACTGAAGCTTTCTTT. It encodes CASSQAGFRTEAFF.

The CDR3 reads CASSSLGQETQYF. CDR3 bases: TGTGCCAGCAGTTCACTCGGCCAAGAGACCCAGTACTTC. The rearrangement uses TRBV27 and TRBJ2-5; unclear D gene. Between the trimmed V and J ends, which lost 4 bases and 1 base, there was a span of 7 bases. The CDR3 has 13 amino acids. The V gene's germline CDR1 is MNHEY and CDR2 SMNVEV (reference sequence).

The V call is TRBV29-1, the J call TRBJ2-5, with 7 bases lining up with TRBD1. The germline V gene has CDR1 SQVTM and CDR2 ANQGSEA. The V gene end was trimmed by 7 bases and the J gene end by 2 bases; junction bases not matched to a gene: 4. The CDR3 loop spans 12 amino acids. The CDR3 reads CSAGTVQETQYF. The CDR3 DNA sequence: TGCAGCGCCGGGACAGTGCAAGAGACCCAGTACTTC.